One sample yielded the 2 T cell receptor beta chains listed below, sequenced in a study of blood T cell repertoires in COVID-19 (dated by TCRdb to the early 2020s). Libraries came from the immunoSEQ multiplex PCR assay. TCRdb took this table from immuneACCESS and kept in-frame rearrangements with V and J called. Such tables lack part of the clones; where checked against another copy, unresolved V genes explain under half of the gap, and the rest is unexplained. Within this sample are fewer than 300,000 clones, with 70% to 90% of them counted one time only. The leading ten clones occupy about 4.3% of the sample. Sequenced material: PBMCs or T cells enriched from blood (not recorded which). The receptors were sampled from a woman younger than 45 who had recovered from COVID-19.

This chain connects TRBV12-5 to TRBJ1-1, with D unresolved. This CDR3 has 16 amino acids. CDR1 and CDR2 from the germline V gene are LGHNT and FRNRAP. Deletions cut 0 bases from V and 4 bases from J, with 15 bases between. This CDR3 reads CASGLVLGARSTEAFF. CDR3 coding DNA: TGTGCTAGTGGTTTGGTACTTGGAGCGCGAAGCACTGAAGCTTTCTTT.

The V gene is TRBV5-1, the J gene TRBJ1-2; D is ambiguous. The CDR3 extends over 14 amino acids. Germline V gives CDR1 SGHRS, CDR2 YFSETQ. Trimming pared 7 bases from V and 11 bases from J, leaving 24 bases between. Here the CDR3 reads CASAPVGLQPRYTF. CDR3 nucleotide sequence: TGCGCCAGCGCCCCGGTGGGCCTCCAACCTCGTTACACCTTC.